This TCR beta chain was captured by sequencing in a study of cytomegalovirus exposure and HLA in healthy donors. Study-wide background: Caucasian-associated ancestry cluster membership applied to about 77% of a few hundred genotyped donors. Overall study results and limits: TCR beta V- and J-gene trimming was later associated with a missense DCLRE1C variant.

Primers for the PCR totalled 60 Vbeta and 13 Jbeta. Source study methods: Unique TCR beta chains numbered around 80 million in a later analysis, with around 11 million shared. This table comes from immunoSEQ multiplex PCR, and its TCRdb copy is limited to in-frame clones, with some not included. From that table come the V and J calls and clone size; the DNA was used to work out D and trimming. The data contain around 200,000 clones, roughly 90% of them singletons. With regard to this clone: No antigen is known for it.

Germline assignment: CDR1 SGHTA and CDR2 FQGTGA. The CDR3 length is 16 residues. V shed 6 bases, J shed 5 bases, and the junction held 14 bases outside the gene matches. Sequencing was carried out using PBMCs. The sequence derives from a woman under 40 in good health and CMV-seronegative. The chain is built from TRBV7-3 and TRBJ2-5; 8 bases align to TRBD2. For the CDR3, the DNA is TGTGCCAGCAGTCCCAGGGGAGCGGGGGAGGCGGAGACCCAGTACTTC. Translating it yields CASSPRGAGEAETQYF. The whole variable domain, remainder taken from reference TRBV7-3 and TRBJ2-5, is GAGVSQTPSNKVTEKGKYVELRCDPISGHTALYWYRQSLGQGPEFLIYFQGTGAADDSGLPNDRFFAVRPEGSVSTLKIQRTERGDSAVYLCASSPRGAGEAETQYFGPGTRLLVL.